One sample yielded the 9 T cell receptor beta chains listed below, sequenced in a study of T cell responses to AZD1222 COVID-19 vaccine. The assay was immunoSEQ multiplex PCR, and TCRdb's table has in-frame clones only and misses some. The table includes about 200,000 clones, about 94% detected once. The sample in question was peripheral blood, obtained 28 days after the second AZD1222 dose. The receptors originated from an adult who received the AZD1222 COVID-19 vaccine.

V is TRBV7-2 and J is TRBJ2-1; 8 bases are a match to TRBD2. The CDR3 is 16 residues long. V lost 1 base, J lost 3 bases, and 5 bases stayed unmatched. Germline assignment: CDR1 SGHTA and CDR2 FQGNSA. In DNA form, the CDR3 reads TGTGCCAGCAGCTTAGATGGCGGGGGGATCTACAATGAGCAGTTCTTC. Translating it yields CASSLDGGGIYNEQFF.

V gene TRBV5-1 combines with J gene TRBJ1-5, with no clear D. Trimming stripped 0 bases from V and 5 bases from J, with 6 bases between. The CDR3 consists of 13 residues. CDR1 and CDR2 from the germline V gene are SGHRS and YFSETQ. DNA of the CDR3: TGCGCCAGCAGCTTGGACAGCCATCAGCCCCAGCATTTT. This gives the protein CASSLDSHQPQHF.

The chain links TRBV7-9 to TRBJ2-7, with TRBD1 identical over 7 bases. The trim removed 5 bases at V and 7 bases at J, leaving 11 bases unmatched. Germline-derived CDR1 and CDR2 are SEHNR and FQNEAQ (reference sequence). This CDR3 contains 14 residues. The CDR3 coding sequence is TGTGCCAGCAGCGTCGGGACAGCACCTTTTGAGCAGTACTTC. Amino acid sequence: CASSVGTAPFEQYF.

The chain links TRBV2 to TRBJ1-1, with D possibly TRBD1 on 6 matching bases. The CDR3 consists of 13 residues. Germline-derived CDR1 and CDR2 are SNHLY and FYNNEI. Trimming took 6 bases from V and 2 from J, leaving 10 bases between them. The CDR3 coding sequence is TGTGCCAGCAGCGGGACAACCAACACTGAAGCTTTCTTT. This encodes CASSGTTNTEAFF.

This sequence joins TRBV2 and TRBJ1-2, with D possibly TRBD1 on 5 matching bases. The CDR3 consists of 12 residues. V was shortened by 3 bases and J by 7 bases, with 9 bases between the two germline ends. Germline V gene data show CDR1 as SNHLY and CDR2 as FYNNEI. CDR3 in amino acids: CASSEGQTGYTF. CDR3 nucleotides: TGTGCCAGCAGTGAGGGGCAGACTGGCTACACCTTC.

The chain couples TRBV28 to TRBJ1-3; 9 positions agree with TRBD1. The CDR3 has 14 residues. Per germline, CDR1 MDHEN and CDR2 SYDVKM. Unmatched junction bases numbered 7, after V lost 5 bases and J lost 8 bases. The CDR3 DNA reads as TGTGCCAGCAGTCCCCCGGACAGGGGAGACACCATATATTTT. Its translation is CASSPPDRGDTIYF. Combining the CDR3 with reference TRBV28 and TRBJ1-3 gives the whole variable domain DVKVTQSSRYLVKRTGEKVFLECVQDMDHENMFWYRQDPGLGLRLIYFSYDVKMKEKGDIPEGYSVSREKKERFSLILESASTNQTSMYLCASSPPDRGDTIYFGEGSWLTVV.

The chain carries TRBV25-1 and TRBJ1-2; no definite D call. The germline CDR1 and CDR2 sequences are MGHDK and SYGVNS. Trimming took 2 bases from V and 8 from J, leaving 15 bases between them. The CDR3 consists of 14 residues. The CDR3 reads CASSEDYGPDGYTF. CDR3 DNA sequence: TGTGCCAGCAGTGAAGATTACGGCCCCGACGGCTACACCTTC.

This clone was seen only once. The CDR3, as DNA: TGTGCCAGCAGTGGACAGGGTTCAAACATTCAGTACTTC. This encodes CASSGQGSNIQYF. The rearrangement joins TRBV12-3 or TRBV12-4 to TRBJ2-4; 8 nucleotides line up with TRBD1. With V trimmed by 5 bases and J by 6 bases, 3 bases remained unmatched. The CDR3 contains 13 residues.

CDR3 bases: TGTGCCAGCAGTGAAGGTTTGAACACTGAAGCTTTCTTT. As protein: CASSEGLNTEAFF. V gene TRBV2 combines with J gene TRBJ1-1; no clear D. CDR3 length: 13 amino acids. The germline CDR1 and CDR2 sequences are SNHLY and FYNNEI. The germline V and J ends were trimmed by 1 base and 0 bases, with 3 bases remaining between them.